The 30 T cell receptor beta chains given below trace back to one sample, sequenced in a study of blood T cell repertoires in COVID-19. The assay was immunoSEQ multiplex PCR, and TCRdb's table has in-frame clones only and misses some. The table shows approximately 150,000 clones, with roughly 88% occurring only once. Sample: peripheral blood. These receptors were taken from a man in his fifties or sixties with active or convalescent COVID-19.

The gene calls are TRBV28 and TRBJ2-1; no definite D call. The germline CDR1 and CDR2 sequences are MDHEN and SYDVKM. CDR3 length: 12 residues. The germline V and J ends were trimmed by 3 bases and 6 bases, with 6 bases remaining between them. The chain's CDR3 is CASSLTPNEQFF. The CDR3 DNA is TGTGCCAGCAGTTTGACACCCAATGAGCAGTTCTTC.

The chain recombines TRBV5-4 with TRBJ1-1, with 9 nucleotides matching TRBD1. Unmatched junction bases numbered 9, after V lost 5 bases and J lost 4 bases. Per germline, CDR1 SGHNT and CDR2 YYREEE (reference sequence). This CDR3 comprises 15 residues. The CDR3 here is CASRRTGVVGTEAFF. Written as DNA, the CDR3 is TGTGCCAGCAGACGGACAGGGGTGGTCGGCACTGAAGCTTTCTTT.

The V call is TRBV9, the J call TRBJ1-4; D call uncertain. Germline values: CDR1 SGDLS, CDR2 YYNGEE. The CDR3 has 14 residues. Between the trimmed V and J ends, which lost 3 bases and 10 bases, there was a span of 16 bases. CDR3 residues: CASSGNSGSTKLFF. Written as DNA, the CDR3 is TGTGCCAGCAGCGGAAACTCGGGGTCCACAAAACTGTTTTTT.

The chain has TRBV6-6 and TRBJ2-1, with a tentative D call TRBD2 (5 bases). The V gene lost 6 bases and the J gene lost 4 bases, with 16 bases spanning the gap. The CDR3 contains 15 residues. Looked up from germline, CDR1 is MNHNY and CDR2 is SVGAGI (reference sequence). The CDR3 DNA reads TGTGCCAGCAGCTCTGGCTCTAGCATTTACAATGAGCAGTTCTTC. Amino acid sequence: CASSSGSSIYNEQFF.

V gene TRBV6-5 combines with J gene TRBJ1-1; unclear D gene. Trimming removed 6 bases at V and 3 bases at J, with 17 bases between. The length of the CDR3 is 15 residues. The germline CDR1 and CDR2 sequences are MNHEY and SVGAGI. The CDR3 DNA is TGTGCCAGCAGCAACGCTGGACGGCGGGACACTGAAGCTTTCTTT. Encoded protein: CASSNAGRRDTEAFF.

CDR3 protein: CASSLDGRVDTEAFF. CDR3 sequence (DNA): TGTGCCAGCAGCTTAGATGGCAGGGTGGACACTGAAGCTTTCTTT. The chain joins TRBV11-3 to TRBJ1-1, with D tentatively TRBD1 (5 bases). This CDR3 contains 15 residues. CDR1 SGHNT and CDR2 YENEEA come from the germline V gene. Trimming removed 0 bases from V and 3 bases from J, with 11 bases in between.

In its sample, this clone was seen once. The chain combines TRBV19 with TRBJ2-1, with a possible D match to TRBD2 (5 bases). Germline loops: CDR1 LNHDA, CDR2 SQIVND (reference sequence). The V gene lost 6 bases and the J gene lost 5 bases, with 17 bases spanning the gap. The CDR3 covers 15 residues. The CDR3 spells CASSRTSSGNNEQFF. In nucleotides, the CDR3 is TGTGCCAGTAGCCGTACATCCTCCGGGAACAATGAGCAGTTCTTC.

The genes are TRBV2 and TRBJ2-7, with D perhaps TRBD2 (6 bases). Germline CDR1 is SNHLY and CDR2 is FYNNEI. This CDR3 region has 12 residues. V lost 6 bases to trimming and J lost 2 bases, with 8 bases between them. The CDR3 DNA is TGTGCCAGCAGACTAGCCGCCTACGAGCAGTACTTC. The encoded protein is CASRLAAYEQYF. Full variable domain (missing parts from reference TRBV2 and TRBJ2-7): EPEVTQTPSHQVTQMGQEVILRCVPISNHLYFYWYRQILGQKVEFLVSFYNNEISEKSEIFDDQFSVERPDGSNFTLKIRSTKLEDSAMYFCASRLAAYEQYFGPGTRLTVT.

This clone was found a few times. Here the CDR3 DNA reads TGTGCCAGCAGCCGTGGGACTAGCGAATCCTACGAGCAGTACTTC. Protein sequence: CASSRGTSESYEQYF. The V and J genes are TRBV4-2 and TRBJ2-7; 10 positions agree with TRBD2. Germline values: CDR1 LGHNA, CDR2 YNFKEQ. Losses at the gene ends were 4 bases for V and 1 base for J; bases not matched to a gene: 4. The CDR3 sequence is 15 residues long.

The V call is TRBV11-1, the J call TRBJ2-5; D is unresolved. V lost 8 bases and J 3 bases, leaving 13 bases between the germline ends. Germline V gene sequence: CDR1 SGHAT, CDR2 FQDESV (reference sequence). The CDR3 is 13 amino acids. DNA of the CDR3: TGTGCCAGCGCCCTAGGCACCGAAGAGACCCAGTACTTC. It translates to CASALGTEETQYF.

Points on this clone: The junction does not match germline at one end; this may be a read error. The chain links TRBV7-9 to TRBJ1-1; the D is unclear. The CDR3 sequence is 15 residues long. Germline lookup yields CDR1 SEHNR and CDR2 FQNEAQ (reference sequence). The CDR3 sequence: CASSAEGGLKTEAFF. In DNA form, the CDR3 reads TGTGCCAGCAGCGCCGAGGGCGGGTTGAAAACTGAAGCTTTCTTT. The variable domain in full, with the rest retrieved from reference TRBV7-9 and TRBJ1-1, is DTGVSQNPRHKITKRGQNVTFRCDPISEHNRLYWYRQTLGQGPEFLTYFQNEAQLEKSRLLSDRFSAERPKGSFSTLEIQRTEQGDSAMYLCASSAEGGLKTEAFFGQGTRLTVV.

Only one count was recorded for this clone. The CDR3 DNA sequence: TGTGCCAGCAGTTTGTCCAGGGTGAGGGAGACCCAGTACTTC. This gives the protein CASSLSRVRETQYF. This chain connects TRBV27 to TRBJ2-5, with D possibly being TRBD1 (5 bases). The V and J ends lost 3 bases and 5 bases respectively, with 13 bases between them. The CDR3 is 14 residues long. Germline V gene sequence: CDR1 MNHEY, CDR2 SMNVEV (reference sequence).

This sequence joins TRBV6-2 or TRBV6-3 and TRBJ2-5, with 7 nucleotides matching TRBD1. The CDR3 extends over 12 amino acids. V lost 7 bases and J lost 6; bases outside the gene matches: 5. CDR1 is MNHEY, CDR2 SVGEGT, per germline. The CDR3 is CASNPTGKTQYF. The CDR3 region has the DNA TGTGCCAGCAACCCGACAGGGAAGACCCAGTACTTC.

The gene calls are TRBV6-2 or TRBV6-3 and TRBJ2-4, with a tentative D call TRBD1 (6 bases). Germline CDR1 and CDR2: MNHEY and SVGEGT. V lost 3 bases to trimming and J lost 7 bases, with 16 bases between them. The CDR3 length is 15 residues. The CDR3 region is CASSYLGRGSNIQYF. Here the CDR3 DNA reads TGTGCCAGCAGTTATCTAGGTAGGGGGAGCAACATTCAGTACTTC.

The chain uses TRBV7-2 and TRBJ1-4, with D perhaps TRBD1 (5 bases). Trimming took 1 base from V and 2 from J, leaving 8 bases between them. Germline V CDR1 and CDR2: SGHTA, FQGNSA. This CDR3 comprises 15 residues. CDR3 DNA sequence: TGTGCCAGCAGCTTAGGTGGACACACTAATGAAAAACTGTTTTTT. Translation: CASSLGGHTNEKLFF.

The CDR3 region is CASSVGTSGWDTQYF. CDR3 bases: TGTGCCAGTAGTGTTGGGACTAGCGGTTGGGATACGCAGTATTTT. The rearrangement uses TRBV19 and TRBJ2-3; TRBD2 agrees at 11 bases. The V gene end was trimmed by 5 bases and the J gene end by 6 bases; junction bases not matched to a gene: 7. The germline V gene encodes CDR1 LNHDA and CDR2 SQIVND (reference sequence). The length of the CDR3 is 15 residues.

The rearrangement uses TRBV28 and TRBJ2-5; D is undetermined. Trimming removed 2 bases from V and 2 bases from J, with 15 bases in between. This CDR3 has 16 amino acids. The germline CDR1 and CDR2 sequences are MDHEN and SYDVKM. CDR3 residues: CASSLNYYDFQETQYF. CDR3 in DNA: TGTGCCAGCAGTTTAAATTACTATGACTTTCAAGAGACCCAGTACTTC.

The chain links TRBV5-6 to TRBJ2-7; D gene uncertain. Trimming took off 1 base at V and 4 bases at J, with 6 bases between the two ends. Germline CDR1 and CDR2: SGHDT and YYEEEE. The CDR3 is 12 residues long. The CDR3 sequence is CASSLNLYEQYF. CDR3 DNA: TGTGCCAGCAGCTTGAATCTTTACGAGCAGTACTTC.

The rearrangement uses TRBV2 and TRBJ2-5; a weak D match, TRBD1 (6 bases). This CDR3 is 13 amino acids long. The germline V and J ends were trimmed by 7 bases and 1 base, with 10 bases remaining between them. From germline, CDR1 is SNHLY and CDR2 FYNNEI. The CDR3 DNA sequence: TGTGCCAGCAAAGGGGGTAGCCAAGAGACCCAGTACTTC. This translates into CASKGGSQETQYF.

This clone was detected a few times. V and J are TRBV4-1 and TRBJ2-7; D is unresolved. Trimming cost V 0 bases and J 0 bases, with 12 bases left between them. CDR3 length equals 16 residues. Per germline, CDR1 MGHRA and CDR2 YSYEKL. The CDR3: CASSQESALSSYEQYF. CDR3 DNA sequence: TGCGCCAGCAGCCAAGAAAGTGCACTGAGCTCCTACGAGCAGTACTTC.

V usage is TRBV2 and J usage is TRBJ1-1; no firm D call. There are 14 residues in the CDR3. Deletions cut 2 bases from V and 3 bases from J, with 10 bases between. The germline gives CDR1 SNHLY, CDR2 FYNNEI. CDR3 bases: TGTGCCAGCAGTGAACAACGGAGCTACACTGAAGCTTTCTTT. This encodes CASSEQRSYTEAFF.

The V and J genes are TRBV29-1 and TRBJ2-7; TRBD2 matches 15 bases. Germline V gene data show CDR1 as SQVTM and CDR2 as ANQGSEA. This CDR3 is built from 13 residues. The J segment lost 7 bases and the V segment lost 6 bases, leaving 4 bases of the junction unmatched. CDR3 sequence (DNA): TGCAGCGTGCGGACTAGCGGGAGGGGAGAGCAGTACTTC. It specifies CSVRTSGRGEQYF.

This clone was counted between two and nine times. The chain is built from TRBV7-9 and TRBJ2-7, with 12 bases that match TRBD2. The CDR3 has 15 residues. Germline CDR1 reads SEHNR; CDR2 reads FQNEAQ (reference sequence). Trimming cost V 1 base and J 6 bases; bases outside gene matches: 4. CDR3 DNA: TGTGCCAGCAGCTTAGGCCTAGCGGGAGGGGGCGAGCAGTACTTC. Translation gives CASSLGLAGGGEQYF.

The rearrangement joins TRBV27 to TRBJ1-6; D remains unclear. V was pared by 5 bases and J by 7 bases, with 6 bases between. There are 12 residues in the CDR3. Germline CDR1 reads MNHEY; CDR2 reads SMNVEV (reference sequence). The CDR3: CASSLRNSPLHF. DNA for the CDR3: TGTGCCAGCAGTCTAAGAAATTCACCCCTCCACTTT.

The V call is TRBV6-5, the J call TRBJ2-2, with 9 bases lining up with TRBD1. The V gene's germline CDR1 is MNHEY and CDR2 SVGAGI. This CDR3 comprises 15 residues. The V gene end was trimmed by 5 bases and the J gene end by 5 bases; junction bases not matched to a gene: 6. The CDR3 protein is CASSIRTGVTGELFF. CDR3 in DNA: TGTGCCAGCAGTATTAGGACAGGGGTTACCGGGGAGCTGTTTTTT.

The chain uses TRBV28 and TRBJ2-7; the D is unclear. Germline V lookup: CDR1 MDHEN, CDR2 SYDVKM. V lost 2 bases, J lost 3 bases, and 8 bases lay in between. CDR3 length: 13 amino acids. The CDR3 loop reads CASSLAYGYEQYF. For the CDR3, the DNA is TGTGCCAGCAGTTTAGCTTACGGCTACGAGCAGTACTTC.

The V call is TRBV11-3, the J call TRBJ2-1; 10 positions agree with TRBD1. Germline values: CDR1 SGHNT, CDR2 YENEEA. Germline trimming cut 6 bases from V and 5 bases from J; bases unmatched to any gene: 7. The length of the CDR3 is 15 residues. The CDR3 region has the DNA TGTGCCAGCAGAGCCGGGACAGGGGACCACAATGAGCAGTTCTTC. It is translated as CASRAGTGDHNEQFF.

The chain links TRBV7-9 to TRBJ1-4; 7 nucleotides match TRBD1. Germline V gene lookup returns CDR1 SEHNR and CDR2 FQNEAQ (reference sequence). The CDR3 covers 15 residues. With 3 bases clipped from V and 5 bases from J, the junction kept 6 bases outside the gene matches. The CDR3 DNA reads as TGTGCCAGCAGCTTCCCCGGGACAGTGAATGAAAAACTGTTTTTT. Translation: CASSFPGTVNEKLFF.

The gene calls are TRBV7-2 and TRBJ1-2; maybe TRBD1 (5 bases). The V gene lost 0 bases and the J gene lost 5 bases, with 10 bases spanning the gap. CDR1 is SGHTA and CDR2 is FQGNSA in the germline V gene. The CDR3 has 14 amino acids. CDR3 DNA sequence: TGTGCCAGCAGCTTAGCTCAGGGAAAATATGGCTACACCTTC. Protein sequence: CASSLAQGKYGYTF. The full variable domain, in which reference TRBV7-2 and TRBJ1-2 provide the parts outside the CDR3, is GAGVSQSPSNKVTEKGKDVELRCDPISGHTALYWYRQSLGQGLEFLIYFQGNSAPDKSGLPSDRFSAERTGGSVSTLTIQRTQQEDSAVYLCASSLAQGKYGYTFGSGTRLTVV.

The CDR3 region is CASSAQGGQPQHF. CDR3 nucleotide sequence: TGCGCCAGCAGCGCACAGGGAGGGCAGCCCCAGCATTTT. The genes are TRBV5-1 and TRBJ1-5, with a tentative D call TRBD1 (6 bases). V lost 4 bases and J 7 bases, leaving 12 bases between the germline ends. CDR1 is SGHRS, CDR2 YFSETQ, per germline. The CDR3 is made up of 13 amino acids.